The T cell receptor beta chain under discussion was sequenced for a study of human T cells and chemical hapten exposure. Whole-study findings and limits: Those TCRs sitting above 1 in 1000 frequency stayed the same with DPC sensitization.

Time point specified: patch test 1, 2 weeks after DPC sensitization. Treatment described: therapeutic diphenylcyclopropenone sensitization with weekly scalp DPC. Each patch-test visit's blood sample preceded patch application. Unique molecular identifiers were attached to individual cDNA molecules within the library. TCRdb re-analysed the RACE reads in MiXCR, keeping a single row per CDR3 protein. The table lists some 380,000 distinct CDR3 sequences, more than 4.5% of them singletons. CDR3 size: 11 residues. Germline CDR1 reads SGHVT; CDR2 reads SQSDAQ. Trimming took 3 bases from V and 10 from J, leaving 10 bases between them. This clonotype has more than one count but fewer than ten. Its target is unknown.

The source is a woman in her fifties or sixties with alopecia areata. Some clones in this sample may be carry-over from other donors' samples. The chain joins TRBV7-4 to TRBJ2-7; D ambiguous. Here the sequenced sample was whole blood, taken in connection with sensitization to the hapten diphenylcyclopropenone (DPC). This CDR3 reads CASSFDPGQYF. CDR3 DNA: TGTGCCAGCAGCTTTGACCCCGGCCAGTACTTC.